This T cell receptor (beta chain) appears in the sequencing data of a study of T cell clonality in common variable immunodeficiency. General study points: Common variable immunodeficiency TCR beta sequences reportedly had fewer deletions and N-nucleotide insertions.

Per the germline V gene, CDR1 is SGHAT and CDR2 is FQNNGV. The V segment lost 6 bases and the J segment 8 bases; nucleotides outside the gene matches: 8. This CDR3 is 15 amino acids long. Measured with immunoSEQ multiplex PCR; TCRdb has only the in-frame clones, and not every one. The sample has about 15,000 clones. Notes on this clone: Its antigen is as yet unknown. Sequencing ends 3 residues short of the CDR3 end; the germline J gene provides the rest.

The chain employs TRBV11-2 and TRBJ2-1; 12 bases align to TRBD2. This clonotype was sampled from a human donor with common variable immunodeficiency. The material sequenced was peripheral blood mononuclear cells. CDR3 in amino acids: CASRPGLAGLDEQFF. CDR3 bases read: TGTGCCAGCAGACCTGGACTAGCGGGGTTGGATGAG.